The table lists the clone carrying this TCR beta chain with a few counts. Under the authors' procedure: Quantification of nucleated cells was approximated via reference gene primer amplification. TCRdb keeps only in-frame clones here, not all; method: immunoSEQ multiplex PCR. That table is the source of V, J and clone size, and D and trimming were worked out from the DNA. This sample has approximately 210,000 clones, with more than 85% found just once. Deletions cut 4 bases from V and 3 bases from J, with 14 bases between. Germline V gene lookup returns CDR1 KGHDR and CDR2 SFDVKD. The CDR3 runs to 16 residues. This specimen comes from a study of blood T cell repertoires in COVID-19. Overall study context: The study drew acute and convalescent COVID-19 samples from the United States, Italy and Spain. Sources were T cells, B-cell-depleted T cells, or PBMCs; the material itself was cDNA or gDNA.

The V and J genes are TRBV24-1 and TRBJ1-4; the D gene is possibly TRBD1 (6 bases). This receptor was identified in a man aged 35-49 years with acute or convalescent COVID-19. Sequenced input: peripheral blood. The CDR3 reads CATSEPSRGANEKLFF. CDR3 coding DNA: TGTGCCACCAGTGAGCCGTCCAGGGGAGCTAATGAAAAACTGTTTTTT.